This T cell receptor beta chain comes out of a study of post-analysis software for immune sequencing data. On this clonotype itself: As yet, its antigen is unknown.

TCR beta cDNA libraries included unique molecular identifiers. From the PCR reads, TCRdb called clonotypes with MiXCR, one entry per CDR3 protein. Among about 500,000 distinct CDR3 sequences listed, roughly 45% were seen once. The CDR3 is 15 residues long. CDR1 LNHNV and CDR2 YYDKDF come from the germline V gene (reference sequence). With 0 bases removed from V and 1 base from J, the gap between germline ends came to 9 bases. Study-level points and caveats: When compared against controls, multiple sclerosis patients showed significantly lower normalized Chao1 diversity. Samples from a shared batch, those prepared together, strongly co-clustered by F measure. Comparison of patients with controls showed roughly five TRBV segments more frequent in patients, TRBV5-6, TRBV5-1 and TRBV20-1 among them.

The J gene is TRBJ2-5, the V gene TRBV15; D is unresolved. What was sequenced was blood. This sequence was found in a girl aged 10 to 17 with multiple sclerosis. DNA for the CDR3: TGTGCCACCAGCAGAGATCACGGCCGCCAAGAGACCCAGTACTTC. This codes for CATSRDHGRQETQYF.